Below are 9 T cell receptor beta chains sequenced from a single sample in a study of T cells in Graves' hyperthyroidism and ophthalmopathy. Authors of the study amplified TCR beta CDR3 regions from RNA transcripts. HTBI primers were the set used in a first-round RT-PCR of the TCR CDR3. From the multiplex PCR reads, TCRdb called clonotypes with MiXCR, one entry per CDR3 protein. This sample has about 590,000 distinct CDR3 sequences, with around a sixth found just once. Sequencing was carried out using blood. These receptors were taken from a woman aged 30 to 39 with Graves' hyperthyroidism.

The table lists this clonotype with many counts. This chain links TRBV7-2 with TRBJ2-7; D not certain. Germline V gives CDR1 SGHTA, CDR2 FQGNSA. This CDR3 has 12 amino acids. Trimming removed 0 bases at V and 4 bases at J, with 4 bases between. CDR3 region: CASSLAQYEQYF. The CDR3 coding sequence is TGTGCCAGCAGCTTAGCCCAGTACGAGCAGTACTTC.

This clonotype has ten or more counts. CDR3 in amino acids: CASNLPMNTEAFF. Here the CDR3 DNA reads TGTGCCAGCAATCTCCCAATGAACACTGAAGCTTTCTTT. J is TRBJ1-1 and V is TRBV2; D remains ambiguous. The CDR3 runs to 13 residues. The germline gives CDR1 SNHLY, CDR2 FYNNEI. The V and J ends lost 7 bases and 0 bases respectively, with 9 bases between them.

The V call is TRBV19, the J call TRBJ2-4; 8 bases are shared with TRBD1. V lost 5 bases, J lost 7 bases, and 10 bases stayed unmatched. Germline V gene sequence: CDR1 LNHDA, CDR2 SQIVND (reference sequence). The CDR3 is made up of 15 amino acids. CDR3 nucleotides: TGTGCCAGTAGTTCAGCAGGGGGCGCGTGGAACATTCAGTACTTC. This codes for CASSSAGGAWNIQYF.

A few counts support this clonotype. The rearrangement uses TRBV27 and TRBJ2-5; a weak D match, TRBD1 (5 bases). The CDR3 has 14 residues. The germline V and J ends were trimmed by 3 bases and 3 bases, with 11 bases remaining between them. Germline V gene lookup returns CDR1 MNHEY and CDR2 SMNVEV (reference sequence). As DNA, the CDR3 is TGTGCCAGCAGTTTGGAAAGGGGAAAAGAGACCCAGTACTTC. This gives the protein CASSLERGKETQYF.

The table lists this clonotype with many counts. V gene TRBV30 combines with J gene TRBJ2-1, with 9 bases matching TRBD1. V lost 2 bases to trimming and J lost 1 base; unmatched junction nucleotides: 3. This CDR3 is built from 15 residues. Germline loops: CDR1 GTSNPN, CDR2 SVGIG (reference sequence). CDR3 amino acids: CAWSPGTGSYNEQFF. The CDR3 DNA reads as TGTGCCTGGAGTCCCGGGACAGGGTCCTACAATGAGCAGTTCTTC.

The chain uses TRBV19 and TRBJ2-7; D unresolved. V lost 4 bases and J 7 bases, leaving 11 bases between the germline ends. Looked up from germline, CDR1 is LNHDA and CDR2 is SQIVND (reference sequence). The CDR3 runs to 12 residues. The CDR3 DNA reads TGTGCCAGTAGTAGCGGTTTTGCTGAGCAGTACTTC. Protein sequence: CASSSGFAEQYF.

The V call is TRBV30, the J call TRBJ1-2; D is possibly TRBD1 (6 bases). Germline CDR1 reads GTSNPN; CDR2 reads SVGIG (reference sequence). The CDR3 totals 15 residues. V lost 0 bases and J lost 4, with 15 bases in between. CDR3 coding DNA: TGTGCCTGGAGTGTACAATGGGACAATATCTATGGCTACACCTTC. It encodes CAWSVQWDNIYGYTF.

At least ten counts were recorded for this clonotype. The chain joins TRBV7-9 to TRBJ2-7; no clear D. Trimming removed 1 base from V and 3 bases from J, with 13 bases in between. CDR1 SEHNR and CDR2 FQNEAQ come from the germline V gene (reference sequence). The length of the CDR3 is 15 residues. The CDR3 DNA follows: TGTGCCAGCAGCTTAGTCTTAACCAGTAGCTACGAGCAGTACTTC. Protein: CASSLVLTSSYEQYF.

This clonotype was found many times. The V call is TRBV5-1, the J call TRBJ2-1; TRBD2 matches 7 bases. This CDR3 contains 15 residues. Looked up from germline, CDR1 is SGHRS and CDR2 is YFSETQ. The ends lost 2 bases at V and 5 bases at J; junction bases unmatched: 7. CDR3 region: CASSFTTSSHNEQFF. The CDR3 DNA is TGCGCCAGCAGCTTTACGACTAGCAGCCACAATGAGCAGTTCTTC.